These T cell receptor beta chains were read from a single sample in a study of CD8+CD57+ T cells in acquired aplastic anemia. MiXCR, run by TCRdb on the reads, gives a single entry per CDR3 protein. The sample carries 450,000 to 600,000 distinct CDR3 sequences, less than 35% recorded once. Material for sequencing was sorted CD4+, CD8+, or CD8+CD57+ T cells (not recorded which) from PBMCs. All receptors derive from a human donor with aplastic anemia. CDR3s include the opening cysteine and the closing phenylalanine or tryptophan. A D gene is named only where the DNA matches it firmly. The size of a clone is reported for some rows only, either as once, few or many, or as a class for expanded clones.

TRBJ2-3,many,TRBV2,NA,TGTGCAGAGCGCGGGGGCGCAGATACGCAGTATTTT,CAERGGADTQYF
TRBJ1-1,once,TRBV20-1,NA,TGCAGTGCCCAGGACAGTAACACTGAAGCTCTCTTT,CSAQDSNTEALF
TRBJ1-6,few,TRBV5-6,NA,TGTGCCAGCAGCTTGACAGACCTCAATAGTTCACCCCTCCACTTT,CASSLTDLNSSPLHF
TRBJ1-2,NA,TRBV28,NA,TGTGCCAGCAGTTTCCCCCCGGAGAGGGGCTGGGGTGGCTACACCTTC,CASSFPPERGWGGYTF
TRBJ1-1,few,TRBV14,NA,TGTGCCAGCAGCCAAGATTGGAACAGGGTGCAGGCTGAAGCTTTCTTT,CASSQDWNRVQAEAFF
TRBJ1-2,few,TRBV7-2,NA,TGTGCCAGCAGCTTAAACCGAGACCTTTATGGCTACACCTTC,CASSLNRDLYGYTF
TRBJ2-7,few,TRBV7-6,TRBD2,TGTGCCAGCAGCCCCGAGCAGCGGGGCTACGAGCAGTACTTC,CASSPEQRGYEQYF
TRBJ1-5,few,TRBV30,NA,TGTGCCTGGAGTACGGGTCTGCGGCAGCCCCAGCATTTT,CAWSTGLRQPQHF
TRBJ2-1,once,TRBV2,NA,TGTGCCAGGGAGGGCCTAGTCAAGCGGACTAACCTAGTCTTC,CAREGLVKRTNLVF
TRBJ1-4,few,TRBV30,NA,TGTGCCTGGAGTTACGGATTGCAAAAACTGTTTTTT,CAWSYGLQKLFF
TRBJ2-3,few,TRBV5-1,NA,TGCGCCAGCAGCTTGGGGGTTATCACAGATACGCAGTATTTT,CASSLGVITDTQYF
TRBJ2-7,NA,TRBV24-1,NA,TGTGCCACCAGTGATTCGTCGTTAGGGGGGGCCGAGCAGTACTTC,CATSDSSLGGAEQYF
TRBJ2-1,NA,TRBV10-1,NA,TGCGCCATCGACAGCCGCTGTGAGCCCCTGTATGAGCAGTTCTTC,CAIDSRCEPLYEQFF
TRBJ2-2,few,TRBV6-1,TRBD2,TGTGCCAGCAGCAAGACTAGCTACACCGGGGAGCTGTTTTTT,CASSKTSYTGELFF
TRBJ1-1,many,TRBV9,NA,TGTGCCAGCAGCGGTGGCCATGGACTGCAGAACACTGAAGCTTTCTTT,CASSGGHGLQNTEAFF
TRBJ1-1,NA,TRBV2,TRBD1,TGTGTCAGCAGTGATAGCAGGGGGCAGACTGAAGCTTTCTTT,CVSSDSRGQTEAFF
TRBJ2-7,NA,TRBV29-1,TRBD1,TGCAGCGTTGACGCCCGAGGGGACAGGGGCTACGAGCAGTACTTC,CSVDARGDRGYEQYF
TRBJ1-6,NA,TRBV7-3,NA,TGTGCCGAAGGGGGAGGTAATTCACCCCTCCACTTT,CAEGGGNSPLHF
TRBJ2-5,few,TRBV3-1,TRBD2,TGTGCCAGCAGCCAGTTACTAGCGGGGGGGCTAAGTTCCGAGACCCAGTACTTC,CASSQLLAGGLSSETQYF
TRBJ1-2,NA,TRBV10-3,TRBD1,TGTGCCATCAGTGGCCCCGGACAGGGCAACTATGGCTACACCTTC,CAISGPGQGNYGYTF
TRBJ2-7,few,TRBV6-1,NA,TGTGCCACCGGTCTTCCCTACGAGCAGTACTTC,CATGLPYEQYF
TRBJ1-6,NA,TRBV15,NA,TGTGCCACCAGCAATCCCGGGAGATTCTCACCCCTCCACTTT,CATSNPGRFSPLHF
TRBJ1-5,many,TRBV20-1,NA,TGCAGTGCCAGGGGAGGAGGGAGCAATCAGCCCCAGCATTTT,CSARGGGSNQPQHF
TRBJ1-4,once,TRBV4-1,TRBD1,TGCGCCAGCAGCCCCACCGGGACAGCCTATTCAACTAATGAAAAACTGTTTTTT,CASSPTGTAYSTNEKLFF
TRBJ2-7,many,TRBV2,TRBD2,TGTGCCAGCAGACCGGGACTAGGTTACGAGCAGTACTTC,CASRPGLGYEQYF
TRBJ1-1,many,TRBV15,TRBD1,TGTGCCACCAGCAGAGATCCACAGGGGGCTGGCACTGAAGCTTTCTTT,CATSRDPQGAGTEAFF
TRBJ2-1,NA,TRBV20-1,TRBD2,TGCAGTGCAAATAGCGGGGTAGCCTACAATGAGCAGTTCTTC,CSANSGVAYNEQFF
TRBJ1-2,many,TRBV2,TRBD1,TGTGCCAGCGACAGGGGGCGGGGGACCTATGGCTACACCTTC,CASDRGRGTYGYTF
TRBJ2-7,few,TRBV6-1,TRBD1,TGTGCCAGCAGCGGGGACAGGGGAAAGGAGTACTTC,CASSGDRGKEYF
TRBJ2-7,NA,TRBV15,TRBD1,TGTGCCAGCAGCCGAACCCCTATGGACAGGGGATCCTACGAGCAGTACTTC,CASSRTPMDRGSYEQYF
TRBJ2-3,NA,TRBV20-1,NA,TGCAGTGCTAGGGGCCGCGGAGTTGGCACAGATACGCAGTATTTT,CSARGRGVGTDTQYF
TRBJ1-2,NA,TRBV11-2,NA,TGTGCCAGCAGCTTAGATCTCGGCGGCCCCTATGGCTACACCTTC,CASSLDLGGPYGYTF
TRBJ2-1,few,TRBV20-1,NA,TGCAGTGCTAGTGGCGCGGCCGTAGGGCAGTTCTTC,CSASGAAVGQFF
TRBJ2-7,NA,TRBV5-8,TRBD1,TGTGCCAGCAGCATTGGGACAGGGGGATCCTACGAGCAGTACTTC,CASSIGTGGSYEQYF
TRBJ1-5,once,TRBV25-1,NA,TGTGCCAGCAGGGCCACGCATCAGCCCCAACATTTT,CASRATHQPQHF
TRBJ2-1,NA,TRBV6-1,NA,TGTGCCAGCAGGTCGCGTCGGGACTCGACACTGGGTGAGCAGTTCTTC,CASRSRRDSTLGEQFF
TRBJ2-7,few,TRBV11-3,NA,TGTGCCAGCAGCTTAGCAGGGAGGTTAGCTTACGAGCAGTACTTC,CASSLAGRLAYEQYF
TRBJ1-2,NA,TRBV20-1,NA,TGCAGTGCTAGAGATTTGGGTCCGGCAGGGAACTATGGCTACACCTTC,CSARDLGPAGNYGYTF
TRBJ2-5,NA,TRBV7-8,NA,TGTGCCAGCAGCTTAAAGAGGGGAACGGAAGAGACCCAGTACTTC,CASSLKRGTEETQYF
TRBJ2-5,NA,TRBV19,NA,TGTGCCAGTAGTATGACCAGGGCCACGACCCAGTACTTC,CASSMTRATTQYF
TRBJ2-2,NA,TRBV6-5,NA,TGTGCCAGCAGTTACTCCTCAATTAGTAGCACCGGGGAGCTGTTTTTT,CASSYSSISSTGELFF
TRBJ2-3,NA,TRBV25-1,NA,TGTGCCAGCAGTGAATTCAGGACAGATACGCAGTATTTT,CASSEFRTDTQYF
TRBJ2-7,NA,TRBV2,TRBD1,TGTGCCAGCACCCCGGGACAGGGTTCCTACGAGCAGTACTTC,CASTPGQGSYEQYF
TRBJ1-2,many,TRBV5-1,NA,TGCGCCAGCAGCAGAGGGGAGGAAAACTATGGCTACACCTTC,CASSRGEENYGYTF
TRBJ2-7,NA,TRBV25-1,NA,TGTGCCAGCGTAGGAGGGAGGTACGAGCAGTACTTC,CASVGGRYEQYF
TRBJ2-1,NA,TRBV2,NA,TGTGCCAGCAGCCCCATTTCGACTGGCAATGAGCAGTTCTTC,CASSPISTGNEQFF
TRBJ2-7,NA,TRBV20-1,NA,TGCAGTGCCACCAGTGAGGAGGGCAGGGGGTACGAGCAGTACTTC,CSATSEEGRGYEQYF
TRBJ1-1,few,TRBV6-1,TRBD1,TGTGCCAGCGTAAGACAGGGTGCGGTCGCTGAAGCTTTCTTT,CASVRQGAVAEAFF
TRBJ2-5,few,TRBV7-2,NA,TGTGCCAGCAGCTACGGGACGGTAAACGTGGAGACCCAGTACTTC,CASSYGTVNVETQYF
TRBJ1-5,NA,TRBV7-3,TRBD1,TGTGCCAGCCCTCTGGGACAGGGCAATCAGCCCCAGCATTTT,CASPLGQGNQPQHF
TRBJ1-1,many,TRBV24-1,NA,TGTGCCACCACCGGGACGGAGAACACTGAAGCTTTCTTT,CATTGTENTEAFF